This TCR beta chain was captured in a study of T-cell memory formation after mild COVID-19 (dated by TCRdb to the early 2020s). At the level of the whole study: TCR sequence clusters from the two donors were largely donor specific. Longitudinal TCRalpha and TCRbeta repertoire sequencing tracked T-cell clones expanding and contracting after mild COVID-19 in a couple of donors. The cohort comprised two young, previously healthy adult volunteers, one female and one male. Overall study outcomes, separate from this receptor: From day 15 to 85, contracting clones showed balanced CD4/CD8 phenotypes, whereas a second wave of clones that expanded from day 15 to 37 leaned towards CD4+. Some responding clones were detected in pre-infection memory, which suggested that pre-existing cross-reactive memory T cells had joined the SARS-CoV-2 response. SARS-CoV-2 specificity was not confirmed for the second-wave clones peaking on day 37. Contracting CD4+ clones were located mainly in the CM and EM memory subsets, whereas CD8+ clones were found to be enriched in EMRA. Only a couple of mild cases were covered in the study, and larger cohorts including severe cases with pre-infection samples were considered necessary.

Counted from cysteine to phenylalanine, this CDR3 has 13 amino acids. Only the CDR3 DNA stays, 39 bases, in frame from base 1. V has 2 bases trimmed and J has 10 bases trimmed; junction bases matching no gene number 5. From a lookup of the germline V gene (reference sequence), CDR1 and CDR2 are LGHDT and YNNKEL. The instrument given in TCRdb is Illumina NovaSeq 6000. Using 5'RACE with constant-segment primers, TCRalpha and TCRbeta cDNA libraries were constructed, with sample barcodes and unique molecular identifiers added in the process. Trizol reagent was used to extract RNA from every sample. Libraries were amplified in two PCR steps, with a second sample barcode and Illumina TruSeq adapters added in the second step. The libraries were sequenced on an Illumina NovaSeq using 2 x 150 bp paired-end reads. As for the authors' bioinformatics: The reads were demultiplexed and collapsed into UMI-guided consensus sequences using migec v1.2.7. Using mixcr v2.1.11, the UMI consensuses were aligned to TRA and TRB V and J templates and assembled into clonotypes. A clonotype was counted as expanded or contracted only when both edgeR and NoisET called the clonotype significant, with the noise models trained on biological replicates. edgeR calls used a false discovery rate-adjusted p below 0.01 and a log2 fold-change threshold of 1. As an exploratory analysis of dynamics, max-normalized trajectories of the 1000 most abundant clonotypes were examined by PCA with hierarchical clustering. The CD4 or CD8 phenotype of responding clones was assigned using the separately sequenced CD4+ and CD8+ repertoires. TCRdb reanalyzed the raw reads on its own, using fastp at Q25 for trimming and MiXCR for clone calling, and kept in-frame beta chains. Rows with one shared CDR3 protein collapse into an entry with the most common genes and DNA. TCRdb, not the original authors, processed these V and J calls. The sample yields more than 300,000 distinct CDR3 sequences; roughly 13% were counted once. The top ten hold about 20% of the sample.

This clonotype was observed at least ten times. Its antigen remains unidentified. Per-base quality was not reported, and no clone a single base away is much larger than it. Ficoll-Paque density gradient centrifugation was the method used to isolate PBMCs. This receptor was identified in a man between 18 and 35 years old who had mild COVID-19 (a few samples of this study predate the infection). The sample titles of this study are shuffled in the database, so cell type and time point are left out; the donor was told from shared clones. The sequence links TRBV3-1 to TRBJ2-5, with 9 bases in between that match TRBD1. Sequencing used PBMCs or a T cell subset sorted from them (not recorded which). The CDR3 region has the sequence CASSQIDRGDQYF. DNA sequence: TGTGCCAGCAGCCAAATTGACAGGGGGGACCAGTACTTC.